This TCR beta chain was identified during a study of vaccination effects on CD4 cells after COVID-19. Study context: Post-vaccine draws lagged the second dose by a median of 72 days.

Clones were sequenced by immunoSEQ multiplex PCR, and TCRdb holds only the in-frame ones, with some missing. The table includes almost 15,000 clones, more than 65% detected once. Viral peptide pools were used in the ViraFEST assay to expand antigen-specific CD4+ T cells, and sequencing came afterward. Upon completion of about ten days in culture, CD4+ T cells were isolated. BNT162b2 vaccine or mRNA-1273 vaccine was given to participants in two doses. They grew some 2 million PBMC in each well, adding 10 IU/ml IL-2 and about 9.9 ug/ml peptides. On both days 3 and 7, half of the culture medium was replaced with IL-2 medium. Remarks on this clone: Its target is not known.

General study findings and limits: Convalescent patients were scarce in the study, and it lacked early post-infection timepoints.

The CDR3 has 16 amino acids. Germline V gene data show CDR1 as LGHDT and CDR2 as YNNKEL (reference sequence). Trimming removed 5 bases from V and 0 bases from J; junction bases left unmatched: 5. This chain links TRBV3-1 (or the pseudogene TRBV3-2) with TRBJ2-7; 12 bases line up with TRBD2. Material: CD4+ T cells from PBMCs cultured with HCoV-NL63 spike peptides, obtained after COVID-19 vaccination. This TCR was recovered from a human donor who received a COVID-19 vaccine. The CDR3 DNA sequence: TGTGCCAGCAGCAAAGGACTAGCGGGGAACTCCTACGAGCAGTACTTC. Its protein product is CASSKGLAGNSYEQYF.